This T cell receptor beta chain derives from a study of somatic mutations in cytotoxic T cells in rheumatoid arthritis. Using positive magnetic bead selection on an AutoMACS, CD4+ and CD8+ cells were isolated, after which their purity was checked by flow cytometry. Germline-derived CDR1 and CDR2 are SGHNT and YENEEA. The CDR3 runs to 15 residues. V lost 4 bases, J lost 8 bases, and 7 bases stayed unmatched. Measured with immunoSEQ multiplex PCR; TCRdb has only the in-frame clones, and not every one. This repertoire shows some 35,000 clones, about 84% found once; its top ten account for roughly 3.2%. This rearrangement joins TRBV11-3 to TRBJ2-1, with 11 bases that match TRBD1. The receptor was derived from a man aged 35 to 55 in good health. The specimen sequenced was CD8+ T cells sorted from blood. The CDR3 region is CASSSRTGGDDEQFF. The CDR3 coding sequence is TGTGCCAGCAGCTCGCGGACAGGGGGCGACGATGAGCAGTTCTTC. Looking up the rest from reference TRBV11-3 and TRBJ2-1 gives the full variable domain: EAGVVQSPRYKIIEKKQPVAFWCNPISGHNTLYWYLQNLGQGPELLIRYENEEAVDDSQLPKDRFSAERLKGVDSTLKIQPAELGDSAVYLCASSSRTGGDDEQFFGPGTRLTVL.